These T cell receptor beta chains were read from a single sample in a study of cytomegalovirus exposure and HLA in healthy donors. Measured with immunoSEQ multiplex PCR; TCRdb has only the in-frame clones, and not every one. The repertoire includes around 190,000 clones, around three quarters of them detected once, and 1.9% sits in the top ten. Sequenced sample: PBMCs. Receptors were obtained from a man between 25 and 39 years old in good health and CMV-seronegative. The CDR3 runs from the conserved cysteine through the conserved F or W. The order of the fields is J gene, V gene, clone size, D gene, CDR3 DNA, CDR3 protein. The D gene is left open where the match is weak. Clone size, where shown, is once, few, many, or a class for clones that have expanded.

TRBJ2-2 TRBV7-7 - - TGTGCTAGCAGCCAGGACAGAATTAACACCGGGGAGCTGTTTTTT CASSQDRINTGELFF
TRBJ2-2 TRBV28 - - TGTGCCAGCCGGCCCGGGAGCACCACCGGGGAGCTGTTTTTT CASRPGSTTGELFF
TRBJ2-7 TRBV6-5 few - TGTGCCAGCAGTCCTGATAGCTCCTACGAGCAGTACTTC CASSPDSSYEQYF
TRBJ1-6 TRBV27 - TRBD1 TGTGCCAGCAGTTTATCGGACAGGGCTCCTAATTCACCCCTCCACTTT CASSLSDRAPNSPLHF
TRBJ2-7 TRBV15 - TRBD2 TGTGCCACCAGCACGCGGCTAGCGGGAGTTAACGAGCAGTACTTC CATSTRLAGVNEQYF
TRBJ1-3 TRBV27 - - TGTGCCAGCAGTTTAAACGGCCAGGGTGATATCGGAAACACCATATATTTT CASSLNGQGDIGNTIYF
TRBJ2-7 TRBV4-1 - TRBD2 TGCGCCAGCAGCCAAGTACCCGGGACTAATATAGCCGAGCAGTACTTC CASSQVPGTNIAEQYF
TRBJ2-5 TRBV6-1 - TRBD2 TGTGCCAGCAGCAGGACTAGCGGGAGCCAAGAGACCCAGTACTTC CASSRTSGSQETQYF
TRBJ1-4 TRBV19 - TRBD1 TGTGCCAGTAGGCGGACAGGGGGAACTAATGAAAAACTGTTTTTT CASRRTGGTNEKLFF
TRBJ2-7 TRBV7-9 - TRBD1 TGTGCCAGCAGCTTAGCGGACAGGCAGTCCCACGAGCAGTACTTC CASSLADRQSHEQYF
TRBJ2-7 TRBV27 - - TGTGCCAGCAGTTTATCGGCTCAGTCCTACGAGCAGTACTTC CASSLSAQSYEQYF
TRBJ2-7 TRBV7-6 few - TGTGCCAGCAGCGTACAGGTGAACTCCTACGAGCAGTACTTC CASSVQVNSYEQYF
TRBJ1-5 TRBV2 - TRBD1 TGTGCCAGCAGCGGACAGGGGAAGGGCAATCAGCCCCAGCATTTT CASSGQGKGNQPQHF
TRBJ1-3 TRBV5-1 - - TGCGCCAGCAGCTTGGCCACAGGGCCTGGAAACACCATATATTTT CASSLATGPGNTIYF
TRBJ2-1 TRBV5-1 - - TGCGCCAGTCAAATAGGGTCCAGGGTGGGCATCTACAATGAGCAGTTCTTC CASQIGSRVGIYNEQFF
TRBJ2-1 TRBV29-1 - TRBD2 TGCAGCGCTGGACCTAGCGGCCCGAACAATGAGCAGTTCTTC CSAGPSGPNNEQFF
TRBJ2-5 TRBV10-3 - TRBD2 TGTGCCATCAGTGAATCAGGGACTAGGTCGCTCCCCCAAGAGACCCAGTACTTC CAISESGTRSLPQETQYF
TRBJ1-1 TRBV29-1 - - TGCAGCGCCCGCGAGGTAGCTTTCTTT CSAREVAFF
TRBJ2-3 TRBV28 - - TGTGCCAGCAGTTTAAAATTCCTCACAGATACGCAGTATTTT CASSLKFLTDTQYF
TRBJ2-2 TRBV13 - TRBD1 TGTGCCAGCAGCGACTCCAGGGGGCACGGCACCGGGGAGCTGTTTTTT CASSDSRGHGTGELFF
TRBJ2-3 TRBV7-3 - - TGTGCCAGCAGCCTCCTTAGCACAGATACGCAGTATTTT CASSLLSTDTQYF
TRBJ2-7 TRBV6-1 - TRBD1 TGTGCCAGCAGCGGACAGGGAAAGCGCTACGAGCAGTACTTC CASSGQGKRYEQYF
TRBJ2-2 TRBV2 - - TGTGCCAGCACGAGAGGCACAGGTAACGCGAACACCGGGGAGCTGTTTTTT CASTRGTGNANTGELFF
TRBJ1-6 TRBV27 - - TGTGCCAGCAGTTTAGTAGCGGGGGAAAGACCCCTCCACTTT CASSLVAGERPLHF
TRBJ1-1 TRBV27 - TRBD1 TGTGCCAGCAGCATCGGACAGGGTGGCCCTGAAGCTTTCTTT CASSIGQGGPEAFF
TRBJ2-7 TRBV28 - TRBD1 TGTGCCAGTAATAGACAGGGGGGCTCCTACGAGCAGTACTTC CASNRQGGSYEQYF
TRBJ2-3 TRBV28 few TRBD1 TGTGCCAGCAGTTCCTCCGGGACAGGGCCAGATACGCAGTATTTT CASSSSGTGPDTQYF
TRBJ2-1 TRBV5-4 few - TGTGCCAGCAGCTTGGACTCTGACAATGAGCAGTTCTTC CASSLDSDNEQFF
TRBJ2-7 TRBV5-5 once - TGTGCCAGCAGCCGGGACTACGAGCAGTACTTC CASSRDYEQYF
TRBJ2-7 TRBV10-3 - - TGTGCCATCAGTGACAGCTACGAGCAGTACTTC CAISDSYEQYF
TRBJ1-1 TRBV7-9 - - TGTGCCAGCAGCTTAAGCTCGGTGAACACTGAAGCTTTCTTT CASSLSSVNTEAFF
TRBJ1-5 TRBV5-1 - - TGCGCCAGCAGCCCCGTTCCGGACAACAATCAGCCCCAGCATTTT CASSPVPDNNQPQHF
TRBJ2-7 TRBV5-6 - - TGTGCCAGCAGCTTGGGACTCCTCGCCTACGAGCAGTACTTC CASSLGLLAYEQYF
TRBJ2-1 TRBV27 few TRBD2 TGTGCCAGCAGTTTATGGGTAGCGGGAGTTTCCTACAATGAGCAGTTCTTC CASSLWVAGVSYNEQFF
TRBJ1-1 TRBV19 - - TGTGCCAGTAGTATATCTAGAGGCACTGAAGCTTTCTTT CASSISRGTEAFF
TRBJ2-2 TRBV7-3 - TRBD2 TGTGCCAGCAGTCAAAGCGGGAGTTGGACCGGGGAGCTGTTTTTT CASSQSGSWTGELFF
TRBJ2-1 TRBV15 - TRBD2 TGTGCCACCAGCAGATGGGGACTAGCGGGAATCAATGAGCAGTTCTTC CATSRWGLAGINEQFF
TRBJ2-7 TRBV4-1 once TRBD2 TGCGCCAGCAGCCAAGATAGCTGGCGGGGGATCCACGAGCAGTACTTC CASSQDSWRGIHEQYF
TRBJ1-2 TRBV29-1 once TRBD1 TGCAGCGTTGGGGGACGACAGGGTCTGAGTGGCTACACCTTC CSVGGRQGLSGYTF
TRBJ1-2 TRBV28 - - TGTGCCAGCAGTCTCGTCCCCTCCTATGGCTACACCTTC CASSLVPSYGYTF
TRBJ2-3 TRBV15 once - TGTGCCACCAGCAGACGACAGGTAACCACAGATACGCAGTATTTT CATSRRQVTTDTQYF
TRBJ2-2 TRBV6-4 few TRBD2 TGTGCCAGCAGTGACTCAAGCGGGGGAAACACCGGGGAGCTGTTTTTT CASSDSSGGNTGELFF
TRBJ2-5 TRBV11-2 - TRBD2 TGTGCCAGCAGCTGGGGGACTAGCGGGAGGGCCTCTCAAGAGACCCAGTACTTC CASSWGTSGRASQETQYF
TRBJ2-5 TRBV20-1 - - TGCAGTGCTAGAGATGGTCGGGGTCAGTACTTC CSARDGRGQYF
TRBJ2-5 TRBV7-2 - - TGTGCCAGCAGTTATCAAGGGGGGGCGTGGGAGACCCAGTACTTC CASSYQGGAWETQYF
TRBJ1-2 TRBV2 - - TGTGCCAGCCCGTCAAATCCTGACATGGGGCTGCTTGGCTACACCTTC CASPSNPDMGLLGYTF
TRBJ1-1 TRBV6-1 - - TGTGCCAGCAAACAGGGATCTGAAGCTTTCTTT CASKQGSEAFF
TRBJ2-1 TRBV7-9 - - TGTGCCAGCAGCCCCCCGGGTTGGCGGGGCCACAATGAGCAGTTCTTC CASSPPGWRGHNEQFF
TRBJ1-1 TRBV5-4 - - TGTGCCAGCAGCTTGGGGACAGACAACACTGAAGCTTTCTTT CASSLGTDNTEAFF
TRBJ1-5 TRBV4-1 - - TGCGCCAGCAGCCAAGTAGGTCAGGGTAGCAATCAGCCCCAGCATTTT CASSQVGQGSNQPQHF
TRBJ1-4 TRBV15 - TRBD1 TGTGCCACCAGCGCCCCCCGAGGGGGACAGGGGTGGGAAAAACTGTTTTTT CATSAPRGGQGWEKLFF
TRBJ1-1 TRBV5-1 - TRBD1 TGCGCCAGCAGCCTTAGGACAGGAGGCCCGAACACTGAAGCTTTCTTT CASSLRTGGPNTEAFF
TRBJ2-5 TRBV5-1 - - TGCGCCAGCAGCTTATCCCATTTGGAGACCCAGTACTTC CASSLSHLETQYF
TRBJ1-1 TRBV6-1 - TRBD1 TGTGCCAGCAGCTTACAGGGGGCTGCTGAAGCTTTCTTT CASSLQGAAEAFF
TRBJ2-7 TRBV11-1 - - TGTGCCAGCAGCTTAGGGCCAGAAGACTCCTACGAGCAGTACTTC CASSLGPEDSYEQYF
TRBJ1-1 TRBV2 - TRBD1 TGTGCCAGCAGTGAAATTGGGACAGGGGTTGGGACTGAAGCTTTCTTT CASSEIGTGVGTEAFF